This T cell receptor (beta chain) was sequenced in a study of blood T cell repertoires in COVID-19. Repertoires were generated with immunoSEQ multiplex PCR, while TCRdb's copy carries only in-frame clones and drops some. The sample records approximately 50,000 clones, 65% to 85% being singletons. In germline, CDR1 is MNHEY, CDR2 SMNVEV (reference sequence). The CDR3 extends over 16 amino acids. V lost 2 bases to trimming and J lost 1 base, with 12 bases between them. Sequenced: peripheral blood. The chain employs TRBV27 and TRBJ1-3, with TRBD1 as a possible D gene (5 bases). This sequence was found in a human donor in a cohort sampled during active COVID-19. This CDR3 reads CASSLRWGGSGNTIYF. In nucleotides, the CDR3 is TGTGCCAGCAGTTTACGATGGGGGGGATCTGGAAACACCATATATTTT.